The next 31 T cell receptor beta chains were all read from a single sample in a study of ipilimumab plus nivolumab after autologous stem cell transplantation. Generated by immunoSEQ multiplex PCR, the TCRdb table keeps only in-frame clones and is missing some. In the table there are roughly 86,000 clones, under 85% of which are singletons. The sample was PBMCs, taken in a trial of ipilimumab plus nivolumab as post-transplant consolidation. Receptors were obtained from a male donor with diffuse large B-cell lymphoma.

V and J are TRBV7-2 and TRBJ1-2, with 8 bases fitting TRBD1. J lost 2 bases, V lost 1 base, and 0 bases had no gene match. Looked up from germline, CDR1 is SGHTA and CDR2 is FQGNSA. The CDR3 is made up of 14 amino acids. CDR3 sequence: CASSLGQGNYGYTF. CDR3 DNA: TGTGCCAGCAGCTTAGGACAGGGGAACTATGGCTACACCTTC.

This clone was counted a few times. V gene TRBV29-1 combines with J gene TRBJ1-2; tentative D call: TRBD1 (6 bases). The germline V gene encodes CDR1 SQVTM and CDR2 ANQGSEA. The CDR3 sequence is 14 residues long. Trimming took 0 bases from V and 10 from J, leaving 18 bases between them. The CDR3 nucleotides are TGCAGCGTTGAAGAGGGGGGCAGGCCCAATTCCTACACCTTC. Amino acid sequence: CSVEEGGRPNSYTF.

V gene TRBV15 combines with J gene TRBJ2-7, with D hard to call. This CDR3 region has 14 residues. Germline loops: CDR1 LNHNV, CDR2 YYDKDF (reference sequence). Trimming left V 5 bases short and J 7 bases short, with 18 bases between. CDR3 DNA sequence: TGTGCCACCAGCGTACGTAGTGGGCTAGGGGAGCAGTACTTC. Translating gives CATSVRSGLGEQYF.

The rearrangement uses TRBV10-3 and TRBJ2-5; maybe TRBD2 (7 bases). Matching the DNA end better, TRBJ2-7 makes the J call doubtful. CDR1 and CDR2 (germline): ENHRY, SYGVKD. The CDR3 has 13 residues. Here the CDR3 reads CAIRGGGGYEQYF. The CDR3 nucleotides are TGTGCCATCAGGGGAGGGGGAGGCTACGAGCAGTACTTC.

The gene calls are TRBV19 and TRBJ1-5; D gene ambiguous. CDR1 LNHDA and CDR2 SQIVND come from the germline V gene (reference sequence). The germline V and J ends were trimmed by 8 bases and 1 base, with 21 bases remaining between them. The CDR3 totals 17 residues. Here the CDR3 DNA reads TGTGCCAGTGGGAAGGGTCCGGGGAGCGGGAGCAATCAGCCCCAGCATTTT. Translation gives CASGKGPGSGSNQPQHF. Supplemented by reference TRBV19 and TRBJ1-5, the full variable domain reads DGGITQSPKYLFRKEGQNVTLSCEQNLNHDAMYWYRQDPGQGLRLIYYSQIVNDFQKGDIAEGYSVSREKKESFPLTVTSAQKNPTAFYLCASGKGPGSGSNQPQHFGDGTRLSIL.

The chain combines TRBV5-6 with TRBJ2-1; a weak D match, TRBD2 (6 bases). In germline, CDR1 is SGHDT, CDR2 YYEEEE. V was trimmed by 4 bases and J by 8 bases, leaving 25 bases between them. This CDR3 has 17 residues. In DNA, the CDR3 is TGTGCCAGCAGCCGAGGGCCCCCCTTAGGAGGGGTGCATGAGCAGTTCTTC. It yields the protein CASSRGPPLGGVHEQFF.

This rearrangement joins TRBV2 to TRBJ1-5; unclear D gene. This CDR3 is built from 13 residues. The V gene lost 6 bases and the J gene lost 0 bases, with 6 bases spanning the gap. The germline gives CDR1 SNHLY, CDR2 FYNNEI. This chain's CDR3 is CASSVYSNQPQHF. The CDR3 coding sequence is TGTGCCAGCAGCGTATATAGCAATCAGCCCCAGCATTTT.

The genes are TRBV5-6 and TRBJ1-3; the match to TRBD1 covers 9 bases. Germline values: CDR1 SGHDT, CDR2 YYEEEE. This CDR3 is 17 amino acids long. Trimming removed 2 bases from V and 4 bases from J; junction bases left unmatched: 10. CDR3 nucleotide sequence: TGTGCCAGCAGCTTCTCTATGGGACAGGGAGTAGGAAACACCATATATTTT. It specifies CASSFSMGQGVGNTIYF.

CDR3 bases: TGTGCCAGCAGCTTCCGGGTTGGGGCTCGGGAGACCCAGTACTTC. Translation gives CASSFRVGARETQYF. V is TRBV5-4 and J is TRBJ2-5, with D possibly being TRBD1 (5 bases). The CDR3 runs 15 residues. The ends were cut back, 2 bases at V and 5 bases at J, with 16 bases in the middle. Germline loops: CDR1 SGHNT, CDR2 YYREEE (reference sequence).

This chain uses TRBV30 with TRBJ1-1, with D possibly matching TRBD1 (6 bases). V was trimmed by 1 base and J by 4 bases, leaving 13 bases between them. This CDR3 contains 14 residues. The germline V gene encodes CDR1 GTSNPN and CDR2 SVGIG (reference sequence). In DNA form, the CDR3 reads TGTGCCTGGAGTGAAACGACAGGCCTCACTGAAGCTTTCTTT. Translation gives CAWSETTGLTEAFF.

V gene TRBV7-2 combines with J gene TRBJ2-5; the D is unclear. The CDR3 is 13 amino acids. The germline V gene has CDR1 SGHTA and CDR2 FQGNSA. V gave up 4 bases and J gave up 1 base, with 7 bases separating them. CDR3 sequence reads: CASSWASQETQYF. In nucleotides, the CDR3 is TGTGCCAGCAGCTGGGCGTCCCAAGAGACCCAGTACTTC.

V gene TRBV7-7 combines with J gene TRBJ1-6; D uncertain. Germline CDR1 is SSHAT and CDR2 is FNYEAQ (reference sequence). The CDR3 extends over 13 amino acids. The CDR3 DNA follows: TGTGCTAGCGCACAGTCCTATAATTCACCCCTCCACTTT. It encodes CASAQSYNSPLHF.

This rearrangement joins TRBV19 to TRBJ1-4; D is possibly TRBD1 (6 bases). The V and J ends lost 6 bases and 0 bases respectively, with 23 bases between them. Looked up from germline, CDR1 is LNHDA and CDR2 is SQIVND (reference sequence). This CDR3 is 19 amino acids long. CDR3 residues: CASSGWRGGPGATNEKLFF. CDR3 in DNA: TGTGCCAGTAGCGGATGGCGAGGGGGGCCCGGGGCAACTAATGAAAAACTGTTTTTT.

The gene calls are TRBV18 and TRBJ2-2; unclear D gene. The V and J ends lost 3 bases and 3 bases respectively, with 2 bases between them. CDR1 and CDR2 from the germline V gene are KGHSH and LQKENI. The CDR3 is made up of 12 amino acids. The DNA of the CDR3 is TGTGCCAGCTCACCTTACACCGGGGAGCTGTTTTTT. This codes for CASSPYTGELFF. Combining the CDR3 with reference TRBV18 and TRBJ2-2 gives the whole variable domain NAGVMQNPRHLVRRRGQEARLRCSPMKGHSHVYWYRQLPEEGLKFMVYLQKENIIDESGMPKERFSAEFPKEGPSILRIQQVVRGDSAAYFCASSPYTGELFFGEGSRLTVL.

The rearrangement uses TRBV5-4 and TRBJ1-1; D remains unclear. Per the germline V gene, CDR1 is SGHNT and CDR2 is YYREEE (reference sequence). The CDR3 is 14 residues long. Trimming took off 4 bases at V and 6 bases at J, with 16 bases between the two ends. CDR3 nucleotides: TGTGCCAGCAGCGTACTAAGTCAGGCCTCTGAAGCTTTCTTT. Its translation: CASSVLSQASEAFF. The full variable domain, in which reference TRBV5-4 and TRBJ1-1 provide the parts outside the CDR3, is ETGVTQSPTHLIKTRGQQVTLRCSSQSGHNTVSWYQQALGQGPQFIFQYYREEENGRGNFPPRFSGLQFPNYSSELNVNALELDDSALYLCASSVLSQASEAFFGQGTRLTVV.

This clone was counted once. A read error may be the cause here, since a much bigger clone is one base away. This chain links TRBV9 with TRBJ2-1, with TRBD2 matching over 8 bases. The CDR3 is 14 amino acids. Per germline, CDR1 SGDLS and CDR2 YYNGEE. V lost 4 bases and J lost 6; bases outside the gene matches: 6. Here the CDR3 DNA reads TGTGCCAGCAGCTTAGCGGGGAGGCTCAATGAGCAGTTCTTC. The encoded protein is CASSLAGRLNEQFF.

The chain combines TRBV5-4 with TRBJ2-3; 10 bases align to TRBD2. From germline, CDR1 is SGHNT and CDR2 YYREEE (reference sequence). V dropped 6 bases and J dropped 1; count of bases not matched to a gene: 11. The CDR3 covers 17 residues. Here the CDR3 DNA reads TGTGCCAGCACCCCTTCAACTAGCGGGGTAGGCACAGATACGCAGTATTTT. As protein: CASTPSTSGVGTDTQYF.

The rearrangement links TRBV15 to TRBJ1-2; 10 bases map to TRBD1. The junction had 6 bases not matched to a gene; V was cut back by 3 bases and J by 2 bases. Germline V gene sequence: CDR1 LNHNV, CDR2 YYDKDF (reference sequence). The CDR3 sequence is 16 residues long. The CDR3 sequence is CATSSLTGGTNYGYTF. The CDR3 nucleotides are TGTGCCACCAGCAGCCTGACAGGGGGCACGAACTATGGCTACACCTTC.

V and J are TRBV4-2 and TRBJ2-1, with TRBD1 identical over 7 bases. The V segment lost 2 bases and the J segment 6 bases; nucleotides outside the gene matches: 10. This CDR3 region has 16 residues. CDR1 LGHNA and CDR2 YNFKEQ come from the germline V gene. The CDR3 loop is CASSQHRGMGSNEQFF. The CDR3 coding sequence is TGTGCCAGCAGCCAACACAGGGGAATGGGCTCCAATGAGCAGTTCTTC.

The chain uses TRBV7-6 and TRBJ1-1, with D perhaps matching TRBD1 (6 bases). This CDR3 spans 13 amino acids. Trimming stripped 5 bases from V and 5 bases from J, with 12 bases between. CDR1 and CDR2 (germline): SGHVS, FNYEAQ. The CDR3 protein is CASSATGLTEAFF. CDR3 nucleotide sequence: TGTGCCAGCAGCGCGACAGGTTTAACTGAAGCTTTCTTT.

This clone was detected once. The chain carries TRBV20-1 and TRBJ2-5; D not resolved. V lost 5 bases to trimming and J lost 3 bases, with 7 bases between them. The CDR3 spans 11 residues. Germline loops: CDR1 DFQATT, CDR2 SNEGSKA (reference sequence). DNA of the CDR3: TGCAGTGCTCTACAGAAAGAGACCCAGTACTTC. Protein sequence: CSALQKETQYF.

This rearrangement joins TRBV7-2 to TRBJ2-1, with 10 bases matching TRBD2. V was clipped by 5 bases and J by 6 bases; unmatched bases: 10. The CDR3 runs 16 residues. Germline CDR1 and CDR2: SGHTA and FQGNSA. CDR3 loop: CASSRDRSGGANEQFF. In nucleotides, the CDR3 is TGTGCCAGCAGCCGTGACAGAAGCGGGGGGGCCAATGAGCAGTTCTTC.

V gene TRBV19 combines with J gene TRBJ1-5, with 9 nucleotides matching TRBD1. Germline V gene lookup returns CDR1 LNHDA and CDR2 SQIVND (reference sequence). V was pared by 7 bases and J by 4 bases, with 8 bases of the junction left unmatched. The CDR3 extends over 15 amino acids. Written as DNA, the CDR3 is TGTGCCAGTAAACAGGGGGCAGGTGGTAATCAGCCCCAGCATTTT. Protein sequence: CASKQGAGGNQPQHF.

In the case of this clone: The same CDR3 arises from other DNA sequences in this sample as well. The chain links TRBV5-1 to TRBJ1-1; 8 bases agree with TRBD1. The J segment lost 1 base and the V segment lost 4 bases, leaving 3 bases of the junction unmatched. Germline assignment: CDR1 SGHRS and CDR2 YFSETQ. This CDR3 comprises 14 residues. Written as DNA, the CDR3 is TGCGCCAGCAGCGCCGGGACAGGGAACACTGAAGCTTTCTTT. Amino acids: CASSAGTGNTEAFF.

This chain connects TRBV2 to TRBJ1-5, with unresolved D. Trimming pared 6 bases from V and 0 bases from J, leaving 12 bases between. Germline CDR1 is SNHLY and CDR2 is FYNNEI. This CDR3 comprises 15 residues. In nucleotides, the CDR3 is TGTGCCAGCAGCCGTCGGGAGGGTAGCAATCAGCCCCAGCATTTT. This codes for CASSRREGSNQPQHF.

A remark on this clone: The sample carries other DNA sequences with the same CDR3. The chain's CDR3 is CATSRLTGVSNQPQHF. DNA for the CDR3: TGTGCCACCAGCAGGCTGACGGGGGTTAGCAATCAGCCCCAGCATTTT. The J gene is TRBJ1-5, the V gene TRBV15; D possibly corresponds to TRBD1 (5 bases). This CDR3 is built from 16 residues. Germline values: CDR1 LNHNV, CDR2 YYDKDF (reference sequence). Trimming shortened V by 3 bases and J by 0 bases, and 12 bases separated the two germline ends.

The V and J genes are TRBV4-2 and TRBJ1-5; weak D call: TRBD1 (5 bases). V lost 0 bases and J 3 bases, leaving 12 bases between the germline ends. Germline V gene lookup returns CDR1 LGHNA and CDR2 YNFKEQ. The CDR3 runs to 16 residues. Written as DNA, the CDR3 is TGTGCCAGCAGCCAAGATGGGAGGGGAGCCAATCAGCCCCAGCATTTT. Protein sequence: CASSQDGRGANQPQHF.

This CDR3 reads CASSYHSTSVPPGELFF. CDR3 coding DNA: TGTGCCAGCAGCTACCACTCGACTAGCGTTCCCCCCGGGGAGCTGTTTTTT. The gene calls are TRBV12-1 and TRBJ2-2; no check of the table's D call, TRBD2, against the DNA was made. TRBV12-1 is a pseudogene locus. There are 17 residues in the CDR3.

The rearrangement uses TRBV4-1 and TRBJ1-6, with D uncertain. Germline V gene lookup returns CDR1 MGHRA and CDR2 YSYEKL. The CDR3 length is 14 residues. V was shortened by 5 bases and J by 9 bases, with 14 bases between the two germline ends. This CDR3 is CASSYTLYGSPLHF. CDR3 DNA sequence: TGCGCCAGCAGCTATACCTTATATGGTTCACCCCTCCACTTT.

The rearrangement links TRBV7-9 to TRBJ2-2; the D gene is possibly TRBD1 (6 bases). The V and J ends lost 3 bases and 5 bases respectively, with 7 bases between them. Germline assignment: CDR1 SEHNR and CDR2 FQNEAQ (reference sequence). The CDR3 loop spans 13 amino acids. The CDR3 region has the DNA TGTGCCAGCAGCTTTCAGGGGACCGGGGAGCTGTTTTTT. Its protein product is CASSFQGTGELFF.

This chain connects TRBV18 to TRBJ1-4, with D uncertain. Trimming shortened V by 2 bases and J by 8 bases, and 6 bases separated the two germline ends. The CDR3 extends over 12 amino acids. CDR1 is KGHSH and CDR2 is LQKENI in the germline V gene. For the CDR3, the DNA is TGTGCCAGCTCACCATACGTCGAAAAACTGTTTTTT. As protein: CASSPYVEKLFF.